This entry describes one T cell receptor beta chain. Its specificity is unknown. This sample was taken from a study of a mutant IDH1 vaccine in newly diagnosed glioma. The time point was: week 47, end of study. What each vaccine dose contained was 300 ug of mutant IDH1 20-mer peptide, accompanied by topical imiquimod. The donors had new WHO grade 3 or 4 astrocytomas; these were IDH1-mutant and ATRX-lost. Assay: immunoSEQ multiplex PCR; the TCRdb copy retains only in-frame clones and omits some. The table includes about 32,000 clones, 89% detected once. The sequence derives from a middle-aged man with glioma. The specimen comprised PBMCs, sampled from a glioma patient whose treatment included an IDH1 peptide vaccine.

The chain's CDR3 is CASSQAGALSPYEQYF. DNA of the CDR3: TGTGCCAGCAGCCAAGCGGGGGCCCTTTCCCCCTACGAGCAGTACTTC. The chain couples TRBV4-2 to TRBJ2-7; D assignment may be TRBD1 or TRBD2 (6 bases each). Trimming left V 1 base short and J 2 bases short, with 15 bases between. This CDR3 has 16 amino acids. Per the germline V gene, CDR1 is LGHNA and CDR2 is YNFKEQ.